Below are 24 T cell receptor beta chains sequenced from a single sample in a study of blood T cell repertoires in COVID-19. Sequencing used immunoSEQ multiplex PCR; TCRdb keeps in-frame clones, though not all of them. This sample has under 400,000 clones; 65% to 90% occur once, and the top ten carry approximately 4%. The source material was PBMCs or T cells enriched from blood (not recorded which). These receptor sequences come from a woman in her forties with acute COVID-19.

This clone has just a few counts. The chain carries TRBV14 and TRBJ2-1; D is possibly TRBD2 (5 bases). From germline, CDR1 is SGHDN and CDR2 FVKESK. V lost 1 base and J lost 8, with 18 bases in between. The CDR3 totals 16 residues. CDR3 loop: CASSQGRPSAGDEQFF. CDR3 coding DNA: TGTGCCAGCAGCCAAGGGCGGCCCTCGGCGGGCGATGAGCAGTTCTTC.

The CDR3 loop reads CASSFDPRTSGVNNEQFF. The CDR3 coding sequence is TGTGCCAGCAGTTTTGATCCGCGGACTAGCGGGGTTAACAATGAGCAGTTCTTC. The chain joins TRBV28 to TRBJ2-1; 12 positions match TRBD2. This CDR3 has 18 residues. V trimming: 3 bases; J trimming: 5 bases; junction bases outside the gene matches: 11. Per the germline V gene, CDR1 is MDHEN and CDR2 is SYDVKM.

V usage is TRBV18 and J usage is TRBJ1-5; D is unclear. V was clipped by 4 bases and J by 7 bases, with 8 bases between them. The CDR3 length is 12 residues. The V gene's germline CDR1 is KGHSH and CDR2 LQKENI. Here the CDR3 reads CASSLGGQPQHF. The DNA for the CDR3 is TGTGCCAGCTCACTTGGTGGCCAGCCCCAGCATTTT.

The gene calls are TRBV29-1 and TRBJ2-1; the match to TRBD1 covers 9 bases. This CDR3 comprises 14 residues. Per germline, CDR1 SQVTM and CDR2 ANQGSEA. V lost 1 base, J lost 8 bases, and 6 bases stayed unmatched. This CDR3 is CSVEGDRVRDEQFF. The CDR3 nucleotides read TGCAGCGTTGAAGGGGACAGGGTTAGGGATGAGCAGTTCTTC.

The chain couples TRBV28 to TRBJ2-3, with unresolved D. This CDR3 contains 16 residues. V lost 3 bases and J 6 bases, leaving 19 bases between the germline ends. Germline CDR1 reads MDHEN; CDR2 reads SYDVKM. CDR3 DNA sequence: TGTGCCAGCAGTTTTCGAGCGCCGGTGGTCGTCGATACGCAGTATTTT. It translates to CASSFRAPVVVDTQYF.

This clone has more than one count but fewer than ten. This sequence joins TRBV6-1 and TRBJ1-2; 9 nucleotides agree with TRBD1. The J segment lost 0 bases and the V segment lost 2 bases, leaving 10 bases of the junction unmatched. The germline gives CDR1 MNHNS, CDR2 SASEGT. The CDR3 spans 18 residues. The CDR3 nucleotides are TGTGCCAGCAGTGAATGGCGGAGACAGGGGGACGCTAACTATGGCTACACCTTC. Translation: CASSEWRRQGDANYGYTF.

As regards this clone: Other DNA sequences of this sample code for an identical CDR3. The CDR3 is CASSPDRAYGYTF. The CDR3, as DNA: TGTGCCAGCTCCCCAGACAGGGCCTATGGCTACACCTTC. V usage is TRBV18 and J usage is TRBJ1-2; TRBD1 matches at 7 bases. The CDR3 has 13 amino acids. Germline lookup yields CDR1 KGHSH and CDR2 LQKENI. The ends lost 6 bases at V and 4 bases at J; junction bases unmatched: 5.

The J gene is TRBJ2-7, the V gene TRBV4-2; perhaps TRBD2 as D (6 bases). The CDR3 is made up of 16 amino acids. V lost 1 base and J lost 7, with 20 bases in between. The germline gives CDR1 LGHNA, CDR2 YNFKEQ. CDR3 protein: CASSQAVGSGDREQYF. The CDR3 region has the DNA TGTGCCAGCAGCCAAGCGGTCGGGTCGGGAGATCGGGAGCAGTACTTC.

The chain employs TRBV3-1 (or the pseudogene TRBV3-2) and TRBJ1-4, with a possible D match to TRBD1 (6 bases). The CDR3 extends over 14 amino acids. Germline V lookup: CDR1 LGHDT, CDR2 YNNKEL (reference sequence). With 6 bases removed from V and 3 bases from J, the gap between germline ends came to 11 bases. DNA for the CDR3: TGTGCCAGCAGACAGGGAGTTGCTAATGAAAAACTGTTTTTT. Its translation: CASRQGVANEKLFF.

This clone turned up a few times. The rearrangement joins TRBV9 to TRBJ1-4, with 8 positions matching TRBD1. The CDR3 has 15 amino acids. Germline trimming cut 0 bases from V and 7 bases from J; bases unmatched to any gene: 5. CDR1 and CDR2 (germline): SGDLS, YYNGEE. In DNA form, the CDR3 reads TGTGCCAGCAGCGTAGAAATTGGACAGGGTGAAAAACTGTTTTTT. It encodes CASSVEIGQGEKLFF.

The V and J genes are TRBV11-2 and TRBJ2-1; 12 nucleotides align to TRBD1. CDR3 length equals 19 residues. CDR1 SGHAT and CDR2 FQNNGV come from the germline V gene. The J segment lost 2 bases and the V segment lost 5 bases, leaving 13 bases of the junction unmatched. The CDR3 DNA sequence: TGTGCCAGCAGCCGGAGGGACAGGGGGCCCCCACAACCCTACAATGAGCAGTTCTTC. Translated: CASSRRDRGPPQPYNEQFF.

This sequence joins TRBV5-1 and TRBJ2-3, with 9 bases identical to TRBD1. The CDR3 loop spans 15 amino acids. Germline CDR1 reads SGHRS; CDR2 reads YFSETQ. The J segment lost 1 base and the V segment lost 6 bases, leaving 6 bases of the junction unmatched. CDR3 sequence (DNA): TGCGCCAGCAACGGACAGGGGATAGGCACAGATACGCAGTATTTT. Translating it yields CASNGQGIGTDTQYF.

Only a few counts were recorded for this clone. The rearrangement joins TRBV19 to TRBJ2-1; a possible D gene is TRBD1 (6 bases). V shed 7 bases and J shed 0 bases, with 13 bases lying between them. Germline V CDR1 and CDR2: LNHDA, SQIVND (reference sequence). The CDR3 length is 15 residues. CDR3 amino acids: CASKRQDNSYNEQFF. CDR3 sequence (DNA): TGTGCCAGTAAAAGACAGGATAACTCCTACAATGAGCAGTTCTTC.

The chain is built from TRBV10-3 and TRBJ2-7, with 9 bases matching TRBD1. The length of the CDR3 is 14 residues. Per germline, CDR1 ENHRY and CDR2 SYGVKD. J gave up 7 bases and V 11 bases, and 15 bases lay outside the gene matches. The CDR3 region has the DNA TGTGCCGCACGAACCGGGACAGGGACATTGGAGCAGTACTTC. As protein: CAARTGTGTLEQYF.

The chain links TRBV4-2 to TRBJ1-3; no clear D gene. The CDR3 covers 16 residues. V dropped 0 bases and J dropped 0 bases, with 9 bases sitting between them. CDR1 and CDR2 from the germline V gene are LGHNA and YNFKEQ. As DNA, the CDR3 is TGTGCCAGCAGCCAAGAGGTGACTCACTCTGGAAACACCATATATTTT. This translates into CASSQEVTHSGNTIYF.

CDR3 loop: CATSTGLAITDTQYF. CDR3 nucleotide sequence: TGTGCCACCAGCACCGGACTAGCCATTACGGATACGCAGTATTTT. The chain employs TRBV15 and TRBJ2-3; TRBD2 matches at 8 bases. CDR1 is LNHNV and CDR2 is YYDKDF in the germline V gene (reference sequence). J gave up 6 bases and V 4 bases, and 9 bases lay outside the gene matches. The CDR3 has 15 amino acids.

The genes are TRBV27 and TRBJ2-3; possible D gene TRBD1, 5 bases. The germline V gene encodes CDR1 MNHEY and CDR2 SMNVEV (reference sequence). Trimming stripped 2 bases from V and 4 bases from J, with 7 bases between. This CDR3 has 13 residues. The DNA of the CDR3 is TGTGCCAGCAGTTTACAGGGCGCAGATACGCAGTATTTT. This encodes CASSLQGADTQYF.

J is TRBJ1-2 and V is TRBV2; D is perhaps TRBD1 (5 bases). This CDR3 has 14 amino acids. Germline values: CDR1 SNHLY, CDR2 FYNNEI. V was pared by 0 bases and J by 8 bases, with 13 bases between. The CDR3 here is CASSEAGRGGGYTF. The DNA of the CDR3 is TGTGCCAGCAGTGAAGCGGGGAGGGGTGGCGGCTACACCTTC. The complete variable domain, with remaining parts taken from reference TRBV2 and TRBJ1-2, reads EPEVTQTPSHQVTQMGQEVILRCVPISNHLYFYWYRQILGQKVEFLVSFYNNEISEKSEIFDDQFSVERPDGSNFTLKIRSTKLEDSAMYFCASSEAGRGGGYTFGSGTRLTVV.

The chain links TRBV6-2 or TRBV6-3 to TRBJ1-1; D unresolved. The CDR3 runs 13 residues. Germline CDR1 and CDR2: MNHEY and SVGEGT. Between the trimmed V and J ends, which lost 1 base and 4 bases, there was a span of 7 bases. This CDR3 is CASSYLSGTEAFF. The CDR3 DNA sequence: TGTGCCAGCAGTTACTTGTCGGGCACTGAAGCTTTCTTT.

This sequence joins TRBV5-1 and TRBJ2-1; 7 bases align to TRBD1. The CDR3 totals 16 residues. Trimming cost V 0 bases and J 7 bases; bases outside gene matches: 10. CDR1 is SGHRS and CDR2 is YFSETQ in the germline V gene. The CDR3 spells CASSLERQGGSNEQFF. CDR3 coding DNA: TGCGCCAGCAGCTTGGAGAGACAGGGTGGGAGTAATGAGCAGTTCTTC.

The chain joins TRBV2 to TRBJ2-7; TRBD2 is a possible D gene (5 bases). CDR3 length: 11 amino acids. CDR1 is SNHLY and CDR2 is FYNNEI in the germline V gene. The ends were cut back, 6 bases at V and 7 bases at J, with 10 bases in the middle. The CDR3 spells CASRLGGEQYF. The DNA for the CDR3 is TGTGCCAGCAGACTAGGCGGGGAGCAGTACTTC.

The chain combines TRBV7-8 with TRBJ1-2, with D perhaps matching TRBD1 (6 bases). CDR1 is SGHVS, CDR2 FQNEAQ, per germline. V lost 5 bases and J lost 6, with 19 bases in between. This CDR3 has 15 residues. DNA of the CDR3: TGTGCCAGCAGCCCCGACAGGAGTCCGACTCATGGCTACACCTTC. This translates into CASSPDRSPTHGYTF. Variable domain in full (rest from reference TRBV7-8 and TRBJ1-2): GAGVSQSPRYKVAKRGQDVALRCDPISGHVSLFWYQQALGQGPEFLTYFQNEAQLDKSGLPSDRFFAERPEGSVSTLKIQRTQQEDSAVYLCASSPDRSPTHGYTFGSGTRLTVV.

The chain links TRBV6-5 to TRBJ1-1; D not certain. The CDR3 spans 14 residues. Trimming removed 5 bases at V and 5 bases at J, with 15 bases between. CDR1 MNHEY and CDR2 SVGAGI come from the germline V gene. This chain's CDR3 is CASSNTGRTTEAFF. CDR3 coding DNA: TGTGCCAGCAGTAACACTGGACGGACTACTGAAGCTTTCTTT.

The chain is built from TRBV5-6 and TRBJ1-6; tentative D call: TRBD1 (6 bases). V was clipped by 0 bases and J by 5 bases, with 12 bases between them. Germline CDR1 and CDR2: SGHDT and YYEEEE. The CDR3 covers 16 residues. CDR3 in amino acids: CASSLANPGDNSPLHF. CDR3 nucleotide sequence: TGTGCCAGCAGCTTGGCCAATCCAGGGGATAATTCACCCCTCCACTTT.